This TCR beta chain comes out of a study of monozygotic twins with inflammatory bowel disease. The CDR3 length is 13 residues. Germline V gene lookup returns CDR1 SGHTA and CDR2 FQGNSA. A 2.5 ml blood sample was drawn per donor. For each CDR3 protein, TCRdb gives one entry from its re-call of the 5' RACE reads, without DNA. The sample's table shows under 150,000 distinct CDR3 sequences. The chain combines TRBV7-2 with TRBJ1-1; TCRdb designates TRBD1, a call that cannot be tested without DNA. This sequence was found in a human donor with ulcerative colitis or Crohn's disease, or a healthy co-twin of an affected twin (not recorded which). Sequencing used blood. This CDR3 reads CASRETGGTEAFF.